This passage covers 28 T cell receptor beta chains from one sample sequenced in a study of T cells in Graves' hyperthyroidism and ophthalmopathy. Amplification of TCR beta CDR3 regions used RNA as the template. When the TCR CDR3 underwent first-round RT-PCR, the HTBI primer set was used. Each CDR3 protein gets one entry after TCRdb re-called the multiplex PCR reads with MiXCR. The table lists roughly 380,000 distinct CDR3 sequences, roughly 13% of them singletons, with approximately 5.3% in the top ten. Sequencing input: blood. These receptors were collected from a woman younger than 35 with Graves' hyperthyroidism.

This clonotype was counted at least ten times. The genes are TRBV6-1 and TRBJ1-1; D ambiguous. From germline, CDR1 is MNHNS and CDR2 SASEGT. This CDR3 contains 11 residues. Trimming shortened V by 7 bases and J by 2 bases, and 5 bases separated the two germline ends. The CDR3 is CASTPNTEAFF. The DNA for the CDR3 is TGTGCCAGCACCCCCAACACTGAAGCTTTCTTT.

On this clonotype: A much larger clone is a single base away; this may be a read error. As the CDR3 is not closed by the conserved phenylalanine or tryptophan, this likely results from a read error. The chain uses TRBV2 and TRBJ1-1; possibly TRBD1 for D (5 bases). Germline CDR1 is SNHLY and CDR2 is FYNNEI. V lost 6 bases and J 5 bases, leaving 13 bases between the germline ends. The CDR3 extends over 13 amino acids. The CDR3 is CASSLDGATEAFS. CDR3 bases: TGTGCCAGCAGCCTAGACGGGGCTACTGAAGCTTTCTCT.

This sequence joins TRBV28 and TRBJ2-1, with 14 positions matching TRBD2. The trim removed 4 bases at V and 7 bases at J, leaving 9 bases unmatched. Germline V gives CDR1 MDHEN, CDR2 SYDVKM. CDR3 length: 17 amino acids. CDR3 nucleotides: TGTGCCAGCAGTTCCGTTACCGGGACTAGCGGGAGTAATGAGCAGTTCTTC. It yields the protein CASSSVTGTSGSNEQFF.

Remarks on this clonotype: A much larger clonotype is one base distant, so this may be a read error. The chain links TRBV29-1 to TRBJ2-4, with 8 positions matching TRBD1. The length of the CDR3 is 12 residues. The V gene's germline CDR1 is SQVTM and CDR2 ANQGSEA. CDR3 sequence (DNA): TGCGGCGTTTCCACGGACAGGGACATTCAGTACTTC. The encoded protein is CGVSTDRDIQYF.

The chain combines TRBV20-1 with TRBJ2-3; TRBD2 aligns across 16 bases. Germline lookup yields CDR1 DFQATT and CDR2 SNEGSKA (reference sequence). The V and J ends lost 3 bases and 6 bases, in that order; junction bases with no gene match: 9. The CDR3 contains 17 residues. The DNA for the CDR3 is TGCAGTGCTAGTCGACTGGGACTAGCGGGAGGGAGGGATACGCAGTATTTT. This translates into CSASRLGLAGGRDTQYF.

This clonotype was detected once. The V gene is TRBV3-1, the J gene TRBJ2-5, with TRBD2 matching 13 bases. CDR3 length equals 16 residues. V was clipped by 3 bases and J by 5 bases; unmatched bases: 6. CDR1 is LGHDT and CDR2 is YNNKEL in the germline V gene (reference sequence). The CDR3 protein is CASSHTGLAGVETQYF. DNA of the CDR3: TGTGCCAGCAGCCACACCGGACTAGCGGGAGTGGAGACCCAGTACTTC.

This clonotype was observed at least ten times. Here the CDR3 reads CASTGTGLNTEAFF. Here the CDR3 DNA reads TGTGCCAGCACCGGGACAGGGTTGAACACTGAAGCTTTCTTT. The rearrangement links TRBV28 to TRBJ1-1; TRBD1 agrees at 9 bases. V shed 7 bases, J shed 0 bases, and the junction held 3 bases outside the gene matches. Germline V gene data show CDR1 as MDHEN and CDR2 as SYDVKM. The CDR3 extends over 14 amino acids.

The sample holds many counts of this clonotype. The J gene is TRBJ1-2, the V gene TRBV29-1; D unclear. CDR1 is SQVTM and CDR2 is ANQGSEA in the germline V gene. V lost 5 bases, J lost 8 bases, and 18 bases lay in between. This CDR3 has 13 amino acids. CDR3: CSVFGPSLGGYTF. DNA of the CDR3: TGCAGCGTTTTCGGACCCTCTCTGGGGGGCTACACCTTC.

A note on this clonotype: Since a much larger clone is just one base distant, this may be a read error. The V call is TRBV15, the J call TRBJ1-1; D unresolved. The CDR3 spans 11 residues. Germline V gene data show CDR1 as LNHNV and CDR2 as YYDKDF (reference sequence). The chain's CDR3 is CAASREWEAFF. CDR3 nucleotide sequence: TGTGCCGCCAGCAGAGAATGGGAAGCTTTCTTT.

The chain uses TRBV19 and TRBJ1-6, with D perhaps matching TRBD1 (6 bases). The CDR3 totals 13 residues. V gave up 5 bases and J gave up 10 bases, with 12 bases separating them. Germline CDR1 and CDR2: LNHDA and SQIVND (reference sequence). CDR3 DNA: TGTGCCAGTAGTCTAGGACAGACCTCACCCCTCCACTTT. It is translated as CASSLGQTSPLHF.

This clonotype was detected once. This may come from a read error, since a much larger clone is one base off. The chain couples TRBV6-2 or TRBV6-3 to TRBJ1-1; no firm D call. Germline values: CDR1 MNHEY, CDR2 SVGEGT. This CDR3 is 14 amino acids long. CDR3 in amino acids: CASSADTPNTKAFF. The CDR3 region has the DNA TGTGCCAGCAGTGCCGACACCCCGAACACTAAAGCTTTCTTT.

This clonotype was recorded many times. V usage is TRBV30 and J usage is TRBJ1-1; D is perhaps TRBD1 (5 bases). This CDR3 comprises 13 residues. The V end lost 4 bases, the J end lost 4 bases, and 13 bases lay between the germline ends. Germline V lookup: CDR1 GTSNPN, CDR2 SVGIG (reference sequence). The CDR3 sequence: CAWNLGTVTEAFF. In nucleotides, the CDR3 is TGTGCCTGGAATTTAGGGACGGTCACTGAAGCTTTCTTT.

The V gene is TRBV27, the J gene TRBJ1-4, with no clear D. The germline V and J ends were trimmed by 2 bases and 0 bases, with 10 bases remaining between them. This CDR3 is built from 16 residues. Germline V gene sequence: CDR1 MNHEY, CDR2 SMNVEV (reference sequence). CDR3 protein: CASSLSVDATNEKLFF. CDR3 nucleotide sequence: TGTGCCAGCAGTTTAAGTGTAGACGCAACTAATGAAAAACTGTTTTTT.

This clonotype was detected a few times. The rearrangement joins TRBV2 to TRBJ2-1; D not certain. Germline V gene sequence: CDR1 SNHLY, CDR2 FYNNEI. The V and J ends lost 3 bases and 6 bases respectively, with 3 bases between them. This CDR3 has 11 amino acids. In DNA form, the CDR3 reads TGTGCCAGCAGTGAGGGCAATGAGCAGTTCTTC. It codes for CASSEGNEQFF.

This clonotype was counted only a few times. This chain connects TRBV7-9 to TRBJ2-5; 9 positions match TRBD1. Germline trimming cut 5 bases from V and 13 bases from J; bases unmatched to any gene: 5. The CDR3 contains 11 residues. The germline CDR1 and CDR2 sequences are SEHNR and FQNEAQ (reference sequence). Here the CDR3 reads CASSATGGLYF. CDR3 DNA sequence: TGTGCCAGCAGCGCGACAGGGGGTTTGTACTTC. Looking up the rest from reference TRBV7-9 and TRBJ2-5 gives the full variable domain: DTGVSQNPRHKITKRGQNVTFRCDPISEHNRLYWYRQTLGQGPEFLTYFQNEAQLEKSRLLSDRFSAERPKGSFSTLEIQRTEQGDSAMYLCASSATGGLYFGPGTRLLVL.

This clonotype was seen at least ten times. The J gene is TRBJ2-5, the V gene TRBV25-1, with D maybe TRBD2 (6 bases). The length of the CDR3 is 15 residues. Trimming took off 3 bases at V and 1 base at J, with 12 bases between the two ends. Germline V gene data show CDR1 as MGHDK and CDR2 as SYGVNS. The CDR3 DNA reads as TGTGCCAGCAGTGAGTCCCGGGACTTCCAAGAGACCCAGTACTTC. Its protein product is CASSESRDFQETQYF.

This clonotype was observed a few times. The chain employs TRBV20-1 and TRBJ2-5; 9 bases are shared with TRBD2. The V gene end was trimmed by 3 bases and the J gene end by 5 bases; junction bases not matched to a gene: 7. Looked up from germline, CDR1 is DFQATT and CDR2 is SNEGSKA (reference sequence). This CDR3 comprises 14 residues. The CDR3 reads CSASIAGAVETQYF. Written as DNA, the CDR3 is TGCAGTGCTAGTATAGCGGGAGCGGTGGAGACCCAGTACTTC.

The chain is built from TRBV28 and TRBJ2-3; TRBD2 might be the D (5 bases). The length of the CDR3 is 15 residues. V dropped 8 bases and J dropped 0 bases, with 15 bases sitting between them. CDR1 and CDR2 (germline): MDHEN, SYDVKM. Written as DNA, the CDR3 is TGTGCCAGCCCAGACGGGGAAACTAGCACAGATACGCAGTATTTT. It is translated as CASPDGETSTDTQYF.

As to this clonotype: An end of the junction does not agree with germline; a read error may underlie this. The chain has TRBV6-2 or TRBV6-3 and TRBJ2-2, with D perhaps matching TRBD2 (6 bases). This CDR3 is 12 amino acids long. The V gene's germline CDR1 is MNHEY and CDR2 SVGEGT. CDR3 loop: CASSYYDGGLFF. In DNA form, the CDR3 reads TGTGCCAGCAGTTACTATGACGGGGGGCTGTTTTTT.

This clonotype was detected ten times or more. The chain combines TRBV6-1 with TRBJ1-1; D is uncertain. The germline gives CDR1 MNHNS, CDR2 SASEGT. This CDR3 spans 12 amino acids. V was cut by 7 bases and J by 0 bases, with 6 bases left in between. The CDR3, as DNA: TGTGCCAGCATGTCCGTGAACACTGAAGCTTTCTTT. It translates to CASMSVNTEAFF.

The CDR3 protein is CASSIAQNTEAFF. DNA of the CDR3: TGTGCCAGTAGTATCGCACAGAACACTGAAGCTTTCTTT. The chain uses TRBV19 and TRBJ1-1; D is unresolved. The germline V and J ends were trimmed by 3 bases and 1 base, with 6 bases remaining between them. The CDR3 totals 13 residues. Germline V CDR1 and CDR2: LNHDA, SQIVND (reference sequence).

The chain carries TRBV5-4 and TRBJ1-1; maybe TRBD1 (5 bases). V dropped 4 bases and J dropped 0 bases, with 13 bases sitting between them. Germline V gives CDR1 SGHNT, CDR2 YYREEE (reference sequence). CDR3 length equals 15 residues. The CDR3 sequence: CASSPPQGLNTEAFF. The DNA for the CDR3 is TGTGCCAGCAGCCCGCCCCAGGGACTGAACACTGAAGCTTTCTTT. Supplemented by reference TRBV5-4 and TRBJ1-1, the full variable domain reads ETGVTQSPTHLIKTRGQQVTLRCSSQSGHNTVSWYQQALGQGPQFIFQYYREEENGRGNFPPRFSGLQFPNYSSELNVNALELDDSALYLCASSPPQGLNTEAFFGQGTRLTVV.

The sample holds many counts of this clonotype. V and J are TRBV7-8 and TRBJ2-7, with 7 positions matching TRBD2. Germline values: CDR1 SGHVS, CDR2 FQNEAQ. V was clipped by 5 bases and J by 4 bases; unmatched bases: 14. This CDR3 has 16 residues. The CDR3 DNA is TGTGCCAGCAGCCCATTGGCGCGGGGGTCCTTATACGAGCAGTACTTC. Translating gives CASSPLARGSLYEQYF.

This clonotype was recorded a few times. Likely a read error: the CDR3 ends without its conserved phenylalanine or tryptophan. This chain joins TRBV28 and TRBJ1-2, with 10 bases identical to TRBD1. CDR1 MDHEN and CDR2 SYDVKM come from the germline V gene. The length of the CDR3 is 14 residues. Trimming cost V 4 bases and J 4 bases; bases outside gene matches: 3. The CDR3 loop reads CASSSTGGGYGYTL. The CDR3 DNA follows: TGTGCCAGCAGTTCGACAGGGGGCGGCTATGGCTACACCCTC.

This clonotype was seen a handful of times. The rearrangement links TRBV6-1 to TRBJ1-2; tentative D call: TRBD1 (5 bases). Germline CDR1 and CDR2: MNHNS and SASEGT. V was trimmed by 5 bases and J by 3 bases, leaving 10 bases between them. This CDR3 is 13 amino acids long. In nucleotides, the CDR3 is TGTGCCAGCAGTCCCACGACAGACTATGGCTACACCTTC. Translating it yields CASSPTTDYGYTF.

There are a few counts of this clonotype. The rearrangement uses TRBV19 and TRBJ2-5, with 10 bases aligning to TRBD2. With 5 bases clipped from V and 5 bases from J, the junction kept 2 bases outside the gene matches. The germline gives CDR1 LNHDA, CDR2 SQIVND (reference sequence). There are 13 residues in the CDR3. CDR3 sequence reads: CASSGTSVETQYF. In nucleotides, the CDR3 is TGTGCCAGTAGTGGGACTAGCGTGGAGACCCAGTACTTC.

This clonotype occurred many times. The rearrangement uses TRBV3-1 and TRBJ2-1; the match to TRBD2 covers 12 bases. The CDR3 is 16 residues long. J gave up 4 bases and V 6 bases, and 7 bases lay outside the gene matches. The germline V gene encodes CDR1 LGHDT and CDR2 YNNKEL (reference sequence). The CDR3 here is CASRLTSGRKYNEQFF. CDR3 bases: TGTGCCAGCAGATTGACTAGCGGGAGAAAATACAATGAGCAGTTCTTC.

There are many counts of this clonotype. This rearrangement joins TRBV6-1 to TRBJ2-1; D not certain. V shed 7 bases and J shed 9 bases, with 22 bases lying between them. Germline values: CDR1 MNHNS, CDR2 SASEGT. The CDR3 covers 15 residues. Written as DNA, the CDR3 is TGTGCCAGCATTTGGACCCCGGGCTTGAGCAGTGAGCAGTTCTTC. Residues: CASIWTPGLSSEQFF.